These 24 T cell receptor beta chains originate from one sample sequenced in a study of blood T cell repertoires in COVID-19. Measured with immunoSEQ multiplex PCR; TCRdb has only the in-frame clones, and not every one. The top ten clones hold roughly 9.4% of a sample with under 250,000 clones, over 70% of them seen once. Material for sequencing was peripheral blood. The receptors derive from a man aged 40-49 years with active or convalescent COVID-19.

This chain uses TRBV6-2 or TRBV6-3 with TRBJ2-7; tentative D call: TRBD2 (5 bases). V lost 6 bases, J lost 5 bases, and 17 bases lay in between. Germline lookup yields CDR1 MNHEY and CDR2 SVGEGT. This CDR3 is built from 14 residues. The DNA of the CDR3 is TGTGCCAGCAGCGCTTGGCCGGGAAGCGACGAGCAGTACTTC. Translating gives CASSAWPGSDEQYF.

The gene calls are TRBV6-5 and TRBJ1-5; D gene ambiguous. The CDR3 spans 15 residues. Germline CDR1 and CDR2: MNHEY and SVGAGI. Trimming took 5 bases from V and 7 from J, leaving 18 bases between them. The CDR3 DNA follows: TGTGCCAGCAGTCCCGACCCCGGGTCGCGGCAGCCCCAGCATTTT. Residues: CASSPDPGSRQPQHF.

The chain combines TRBV7-2 with TRBJ2-3; the match to TRBD1 covers 8 bases. The CDR3 has 15 amino acids. The V and J ends lost 5 bases and 6 bases, in that order; junction bases with no gene match: 10. Germline V gives CDR1 SGHTA, CDR2 FQGNSA. CDR3 DNA sequence: TGTGCCAGCAGCGCGGACAGGGATCAAAGGGATACGCAGTATTTT. It specifies CASSADRDQRDTQYF.

The chain combines TRBV19 with TRBJ1-4; 7 bases are a match to TRBD1. After removal of 6 bases from V and 7 bases from J, the junction contained 11 bases not matched to a gene. The CDR3 length is 15 residues. Germline CDR1 LNHDA, CDR2 SQIVND (reference sequence). The CDR3 bases are TGTGCCAGTAGGGACAGGCCTCAGGGGGTTGAAAAACTGTTTTTT. Encoded protein: CASRDRPQGVEKLFF.

The chain employs TRBV7-3 and TRBJ2-1; 12 nucleotides agree with TRBD2. The CDR3 extends over 16 amino acids. The germline V gene has CDR1 SGHTA and CDR2 FQGTGA. V gave up 5 bases and J gave up 9 bases; unmatched junction bases: 11. The CDR3 DNA follows: TGTGCCAGCAGCCTATTACTAGCGGGGGGTCTTGGTGAGCAGTTCTTC. Translation gives CASSLLLAGGLGEQFF.

This clone was seen once. The chain uses TRBV2 and TRBJ1-1, with D unclear. The CDR3 spans 12 residues. CDR1 and CDR2 (germline): SNHLY, FYNNEI. The V gene lost 6 bases and the J gene lost 6 bases, with 11 bases spanning the gap. CDR3 in DNA: TGTGCCAGCAGGGATGGACTCTCTGAAGCTTTCTTT. Translated, it gives CASRDGLSEAFF.

This clone was seen a handful of times. The CDR3 spells CASSQEGARSPLHF. The CDR3 DNA is TGTGCCAGCAGCCAAGAAGGGGCTCGTTCACCCCTCCACTTT. The V call is TRBV3-1 (or the pseudogene TRBV3-2), the J call TRBJ1-6; D is possibly TRBD1 (5 bases). V dropped 0 bases and J dropped 9 bases, with 9 bases sitting between them. Germline CDR1 and CDR2: LGHDT and YNNKEL (reference sequence). This CDR3 spans 14 amino acids.

This clone occurred once. CDR3 in amino acids: CAISESPGRNTEAFF. In DNA form, the CDR3 reads TGTGCCATCAGTGAGTCACCGGGAAGGAACACTGAAGCTTTCTTT. This rearrangement joins TRBV10-3 to TRBJ1-1; D remains ambiguous. The V gene lost 0 bases and the J gene lost 1 base, with 9 bases spanning the gap. The CDR3 length is 15 residues. In germline, CDR1 is ENHRY, CDR2 SYGVKD.

The V call is TRBV10-2, the J call TRBJ1-5; D possibly corresponds to TRBD1 (5 bases). V was trimmed by 4 bases and J by 0 bases, leaving 10 bases between them. CDR3 length: 15 residues. CDR1 and CDR2 from the germline V gene are WSHSY and SAAADI. CDR3 amino acids: CASSGGGYSNQPQHF. CDR3 DNA: TGCGCCAGCAGTGGGGGGGGTTATAGCAATCAGCCCCAGCATTTT.

The V gene is TRBV6-6, the J gene TRBJ2-7; D gene ambiguous. V was shortened by 0 bases and J by 0 bases, with 6 bases between the two germline ends. The CDR3 is made up of 14 amino acids. Per germline, CDR1 MNHNY and CDR2 SVGAGI (reference sequence). CDR3 sequence: CASSYSVASYEQYF. CDR3 nucleotides: TGTGCCAGCAGTTACTCTGTAGCCTCCTACGAGCAGTACTTC.

V is TRBV3-1 (or the pseudogene TRBV3-2) and J is TRBJ2-7; a possible D gene is TRBD2 (5 bases). Germline V CDR1 and CDR2: LGHDT, YNNKEL (reference sequence). The CDR3 covers 12 residues. Trimming shortened V by 6 bases and J by 1 base, and 7 bases separated the two germline ends. The DNA for the CDR3 is TGTGCCAGCAGTCGGGGATCCTACGAGCAGTACTTC. Amino acid sequence: CASSRGSYEQYF.

This sequence joins TRBV7-2 and TRBJ1-1; maybe TRBD1 (5 bases). Deletions cut 1 base from V and 5 bases from J, with 23 bases between. The germline gives CDR1 SGHTA, CDR2 FQGNSA. This CDR3 comprises 18 residues. Written as DNA, the CDR3 is TGTGCCAGCAGCTTAGATTTCTTGTCGGCAGGGTGGGAAACTGAAGCTTTCTTT. Encoded protein: CASSLDFLSAGWETEAFF.

The chain is built from TRBV2 and TRBJ2-2; 8 nucleotides line up with TRBD2. With V trimmed by 3 bases and J by 3 bases, 3 bases remained unmatched. Germline CDR1 SNHLY, CDR2 FYNNEI. This CDR3 has 15 amino acids. CDR3 in amino acids: CASSERGADTGELFF. CDR3 nucleotides: TGTGCCAGCAGTGAGCGGGGGGCCGACACCGGGGAGCTGTTTTTT.

The gene calls are TRBV3-1 (or the pseudogene TRBV3-2) and TRBJ2-5; 9 positions agree with TRBD2. Germline CDR1 reads LGHDT; CDR2 reads YNNKEL (reference sequence). With 1 base clipped from V and 5 bases from J, the junction kept 11 bases outside the gene matches. There are 17 residues in the CDR3. The CDR3 DNA reads as TGTGCCAGCAGCCAAGTCAAGTGGGTAGCGGGGGTTGAGACCCAGTACTTC. Amino acid sequence: CASSQVKWVAGVETQYF.

CDR3 sequence (DNA): TGTGCCAGCAGCTACCAACAGGGGGCTTATGGCTACACCTTC. Its protein is CASSYQQGAYGYTF. This chain uses TRBV9 with TRBJ1-2; TRBD1 matches at 9 bases. CDR3 length: 14 residues. Trimming cost V 4 bases and J 5 bases; bases outside gene matches: 6. Germline V gene lookup returns CDR1 SGDLS and CDR2 YYNGEE. Variable domain in full (rest from reference TRBV9 and TRBJ1-2): DSGVTQTPKHLITATGQRVTLRCSPRSGDLSVYWYQQSLDQGLQFLIQYYNGEERAKGNILERFSAQQFPDLHSELNLSSLELGDSALYFCASSYQQGAYGYTFGSGTRLTVV.

The chain uses TRBV28 and TRBJ1-2; D perhaps matches TRBD1 (6 bases). The CDR3 spans 12 residues. Trimming removed 6 bases at V and 3 bases at J, with 8 bases between. Germline lookup yields CDR1 MDHEN and CDR2 SYDVKM. The CDR3 protein is CASSPGDYGYTF. The CDR3 coding sequence is TGTGCCAGCAGCCCAGGGGACTATGGCTACACCTTC.

V usage is TRBV10-3 and J usage is TRBJ1-5; tentatively, D is TRBD1 (5 bases). Germline CDR1 is ENHRY and CDR2 is SYGVKD. The CDR3 runs 13 residues. Trimming removed 5 bases from V and 5 bases from J, with 10 bases in between. The CDR3 sequence: CAISPGGDQPQHF. The CDR3 bases are TGTGCCATCAGTCCGGGAGGGGATCAGCCCCAGCATTTT.

The J gene is TRBJ2-1, the V gene TRBV19, with D possibly being TRBD1 (5 bases). The CDR3 is 17 amino acids. V was trimmed by 6 bases and J by 5 bases, leaving 23 bases between them. CDR1 and CDR2 (germline): LNHDA, SQIVND (reference sequence). CDR3 nucleotides: TGTGCCAGTAGAGTGGTGGGCTTTCAGGGCTACAACAATGAGCAGTTCTTC. It is translated as CASRVVGFQGYNNEQFF.

The rearrangement joins TRBV28 to TRBJ1-3; D unresolved. CDR1 and CDR2 from the germline V gene are MDHEN and SYDVKM. Between the trimmed V and J ends, which lost 10 bases and 0 bases, there was a span of 19 bases. This CDR3 has 16 amino acids. CDR3: CATSVGLALSGNTIYF. CDR3 in DNA: TGTGCCACTTCGGTTGGATTAGCCCTCTCTGGAAACACCATATATTTT. The full variable domain, rest sourced from reference TRBV28 and TRBJ1-3, is DVKVTQSSRYLVKRTGEKVFLECVQDMDHENMFWYRQDPGLGLRLIYFSYDVKMKEKGDIPEGYSVSREKKERFSLILESASTNQTSMYLCATSVGLALSGNTIYFGEGSWLTVV.

The chain employs TRBV6-5 and TRBJ2-5; 9 nucleotides line up with TRBD2. V lost 7 bases and J lost 3; bases outside the gene matches: 9. The CDR3 sequence is 15 residues long. In germline, CDR1 is MNHEY, CDR2 SVGAGI. CDR3 nucleotide sequence: TGTGCCAGCACTTGGCGGGGGGGGGCGGAAGAGACCCAGTACTTC. This gives the protein CASTWRGGAEETQYF.

V gene TRBV6-6 combines with J gene TRBJ1-5, with 8 bases matching TRBD1. V was pared by 6 bases and J by 2 bases, with 0 bases of the junction left unmatched. The CDR3 has 13 amino acids. CDR1 MNHNY and CDR2 SVGAGI come from the germline V gene (reference sequence). CDR3 in amino acids: CASRDRGNQPQHF. In DNA, the CDR3 is TGTGCCAGCAGGGACAGGGGCAATCAGCCCCAGCATTTT.

The chain links TRBV4-1 to TRBJ1-3; no firm D call. This CDR3 region has 13 residues. Germline CDR1 reads MGHRA; CDR2 reads YSYEKL. V lost 1 base to trimming and J lost 4 bases, with 5 bases between them. This chain's CDR3 is CASSQVPGNTIYF. The CDR3 nucleotides are TGCGCCAGCAGCCAAGTCCCGGGAAACACCATATATTTT.

The chain recombines TRBV7-9 with TRBJ1-2, with a weak D call TRBD1 (5 bases). V lost 4 bases and J 0 bases, leaving 15 bases between the germline ends. This CDR3 has 16 residues. Germline V lookup: CDR1 SEHNR, CDR2 FQNEAQ (reference sequence). The CDR3, as DNA: TGTGCCAGCAGCTCCCAACGGGCAGGGTCTAACTATGGCTACACCTTC. Encoded protein: CASSSQRAGSNYGYTF.

This sequence joins TRBV30 and TRBJ1-1, with unresolved D. Germline lookup yields CDR1 GTSNPN and CDR2 SVGIG (reference sequence). Between the trimmed V and J ends, which lost 2 bases and 5 bases, there was a span of 12 bases. This CDR3 is built from 13 residues. Written as DNA, the CDR3 is TGTGCCTGGAGTATGGCAGGTATAACTGAAGCTTTCTTT. Translation: CAWSMAGITEAFF.